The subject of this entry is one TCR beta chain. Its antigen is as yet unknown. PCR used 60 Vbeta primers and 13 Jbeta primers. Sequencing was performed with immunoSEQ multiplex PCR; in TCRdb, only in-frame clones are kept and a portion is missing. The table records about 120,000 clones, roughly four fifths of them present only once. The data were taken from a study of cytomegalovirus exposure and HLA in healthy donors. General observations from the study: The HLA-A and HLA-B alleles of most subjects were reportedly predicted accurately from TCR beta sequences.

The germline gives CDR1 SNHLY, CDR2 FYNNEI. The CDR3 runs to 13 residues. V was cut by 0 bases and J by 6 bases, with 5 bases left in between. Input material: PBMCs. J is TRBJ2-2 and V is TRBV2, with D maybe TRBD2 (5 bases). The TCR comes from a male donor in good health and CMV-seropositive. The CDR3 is CASSEARAGELFF. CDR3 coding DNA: TGTGCCAGCAGTGAAGCGAGGGCCGGGGAGCTGTTTTTT.